Given below is one T cell receptor (beta chain) in context. This sample is part of a study of blood T cell repertoires in COVID-19. On the study more broadly: The United States, Italy and Spain were the sources of the acute and convalescent COVID-19 samples. From T cells, B-cell-depleted T cells, or PBMCs came the material, which was cDNA or gDNA.

In the authors' methods: Reference gene primer amplification gave estimated nucleated cell counts. TCRdb's copy holds only in-frame clones and misses some; the assay was immunoSEQ multiplex PCR. The D gene and trimming were derived from the DNA, and the V and J assignments and clone size from that table. The table lists roughly 120,000 clones, around 68% of them singletons, with about 8.3% in the top ten. The CDR3 runs 15 residues. Germline loops: CDR1 SGDLS, CDR2 YYNGEE. With V trimmed by 2 bases and J by 7 bases, 10 bases remained unmatched. Sequencing input: peripheral blood. The chain carries TRBV9 and TRBJ1-2; 8 nucleotides agree with TRBD1. The sequence came from an older woman with acute or convalescent COVID-19. This CDR3 is CASSVGRQGISGYTF. The CDR3 DNA reads TGTGCCAGCAGCGTCGGAAGACAGGGGATAAGTGGCTACACCTTC.